The 30 T cell receptor beta chains in this list originate from one sample, sequenced in a study of T cells in Graves' hyperthyroidism and ophthalmopathy. RNA transcripts yielded amplified TCR beta CDR3 regions. HTBI primers were the set used in a first-round RT-PCR of the TCR CDR3. TCRdb itself ran the multiplex PCR reads through MiXCR, one entry per CDR3 protein. The sample lists roughly 360,000 distinct CDR3 sequences; roughly 14% were seen once. What was sequenced was blood. These receptors originate from a man aged 30 to 45 with Graves' hyperthyroidism that later progressed to Graves' ophthalmopathy.

The chain joins TRBV7-3 to TRBJ2-3, with TRBD1 matching 8 bases. With V trimmed by 5 bases and J by 6 bases, 10 bases remained unmatched. CDR3 length: 15 amino acids. Germline-derived CDR1 and CDR2 are SGHTA and FQGTGA. Written as DNA, the CDR3 is TGTGCCAGCAGCCGCCGGGACAGGACGATGGATACGCAGTATTTT. Encoded protein: CASSRRDRTMDTQYF.

The V gene is TRBV19, the J gene TRBJ1-1, with D perhaps matching TRBD1 (6 bases). Trimming cost V 7 bases and J 1 base, with 13 bases left between them. The CDR3 is 14 residues long. CDR1 is LNHDA and CDR2 is SQIVND in the germline V gene (reference sequence). For the CDR3, the DNA is TGTGCCAGTACCCCAGGGGCGAGGAACACTGAAGCTTTCTTT. Protein: CASTPGARNTEAFF. The variable domain in full, with the rest retrieved from reference TRBV19 and TRBJ1-1, is DGGITQSPKYLFRKEGQNVTLSCEQNLNHDAMYWYRQDPGQGLRLIYYSQIVNDFQKGDIAEGYSVSREKKESFPLTVTSAQKNPTAFYLCASTPGARNTEAFFGQGTRLTVV.

The rearrangement joins TRBV18 to TRBJ1-4; a possible D gene is TRBD1 (6 bases). The CDR3 covers 16 residues. V lost 3 bases, J lost 7 bases, and 18 bases lay in between. CDR1 is KGHSH, CDR2 LQKENI, per germline. The CDR3 DNA sequence: TGTGCCAGCTCACCTCCGGGGGCGAGTTTCGGTGAAAAACTGTTTTTT. Encoded protein: CASSPPGASFGEKLFF.

The chain uses TRBV6-1 and TRBJ1-5; 9 bases align to TRBD1. The CDR3 contains 15 residues. The germline CDR1 and CDR2 sequences are MNHNS and SASEGT. Unmatched junction bases numbered 5, after V lost 3 bases and J lost 5 bases. DNA of the CDR3: TGTGCCAGCAGTGAGGGACAGGGAGAATATCAGCCCCAGCATTTT. Encoded protein: CASSEGQGEYQPQHF.

This clonotype was counted at least ten times. The gene calls are TRBV11-2 and TRBJ1-4; D is undetermined. The length of the CDR3 is 12 residues. Trimming pared 4 bases from V and 8 bases from J, leaving 8 bases between. Germline CDR1 reads SGHAT; CDR2 reads FQNNGV. In nucleotides, the CDR3 is TGTGCCAGCAGCTACGGAGGAGAAAAACTGTTTTTT. This sequence encodes CASSYGGEKLFF.

This clonotype occurred a few times. Being one base from a much bigger clone, this may be a read error. The chain combines TRBV12-3 or TRBV12-4 with TRBJ2-1; 8 bases are a match to TRBD2. V was pared by 5 bases and J by 6 bases, with 3 bases of the junction left unmatched. CDR3 size: 13 residues. DNA of the CDR3: TGTGCCAGCAGTCGGGGACTAGTCAATGAGCAGTTCTTC. Protein: CASSRGLVNEQFF.

The rearrangement links TRBV7-9 to TRBJ2-1; 13 nucleotides align to TRBD2. Looked up from germline, CDR1 is SEHNR and CDR2 is FQNEAQ (reference sequence). This CDR3 region has 17 residues. The V segment lost 7 bases and the J segment 8 bases; nucleotides outside the gene matches: 14. CDR3 region: CASTLGTSGAPGDEQFF. DNA of the CDR3: TGTGCCAGCACCCTTGGGACTAGCGGGGCCCCCGGGGATGAGCAGTTCTTC.

This clonotype has a count of ten or more. The chain employs TRBV5-5 and TRBJ1-3, with unresolved D. Trimming stripped 0 bases from V and 0 bases from J, with 7 bases between. The CDR3 length is 15 residues. Germline CDR1 SGHKS, CDR2 YYEKEE (reference sequence). CDR3: CASSLDIRSGNTIYF. The CDR3 DNA follows: TGTGCCAGCAGCTTGGACATTCGCTCTGGAAACACCATATATTTT.

In this sample, this clonotype turned up many times. This sequence joins TRBV11-2 and TRBJ1-1; D uncertain. Germline assignment: CDR1 SGHAT and CDR2 FQNNGV. The length of the CDR3 is 15 residues. V lost 4 bases and J lost 0, with 12 bases in between. CDR3 amino acids: CASSSTAGVNTEAFF. The CDR3 DNA reads TGTGCCAGCAGCTCCACGGCAGGCGTGAACACTGAAGCTTTCTTT.

Turning to this clonotype: One end of the junction fails to match germline, which may point to a read error. The chain has TRBV5-5 and TRBJ2-1; D is tentatively TRBD1 or TRBD2 (6 bases each). Germline CDR1 and CDR2: SGHKS and YYEKEE (reference sequence). The CDR3 length is 15 residues. CDR3: CASSLVRGPYNEQSF. CDR3 DNA: TGTGCCAGCAGCTTGGTTCGGGGGCCCTACAATGAGCAGTCCTTC.

V gene TRBV28 combines with J gene TRBJ2-7; 10 bases match TRBD1. The CDR3 totals 19 residues. The J segment lost 6 bases and the V segment lost 2 bases, leaving 19 bases of the junction unmatched. Germline V gene data show CDR1 as MDHEN and CDR2 as SYDVKM. In DNA form, the CDR3 reads TGTGCCAGCAGTTTAGCCGGGACAGGGGCGGTGAGTGGAACGGGCGAGCAGTACTTC. This translates into CASSLAGTGAVSGTGEQYF.

The CDR3 sequence is CASSSMTRTGNTIYF. For the CDR3, the DNA is TGTGCCAGTAGTAGTATGACACGCACTGGAAACACCATATATTTT. The J gene is TRBJ1-3, the V gene TRBV19; D unresolved. CDR3 size: 15 residues. V was clipped by 4 bases and J by 2 bases, with 12 bases between them. CDR1 and CDR2 from the germline V gene are LNHDA and SQIVND (reference sequence).

The sample holds many counts of this clonotype. The chain has TRBV5-1 and TRBJ1-5; D uncertain. Germline-derived CDR1 and CDR2 are SGHRS and YFSETQ. Trimming took 0 bases from V and 3 from J, leaving 4 bases between them. The length of the CDR3 is 13 residues. CDR3: CASSLEFNQPQHF. As DNA, the CDR3 is TGCGCCAGCAGCTTGGAGTTCAATCAGCCCCAGCATTTT. Using reference TRBV5-1 and TRBJ1-5 for the parts outside the CDR3, the full variable domain is KAGVTQTPRYLIKTRGQQVTLSCSPISGHRSVSWYQQTPGQGLQFLFEYFSETQRNKGNFPGRFSGRQFSNSRSEMNVSTLELGDSALYLCASSLEFNQPQHFGDGTRLSIL.

This clonotype was seen a few times. The chain carries TRBV7-2 and TRBJ1-4; D not resolved. From germline, CDR1 is SGHTA and CDR2 FQGNSA. This CDR3 comprises 14 residues. V was trimmed by 3 bases and J by 8 bases, leaving 13 bases between them. The chain's CDR3 is CASSLAGTLEKLFF. DNA for the CDR3: TGTGCCAGCAGCTTGGCTGGAACTCTGGAAAAACTGTTTTTT. Based on the CDR3 plus reference TRBV7-2 and TRBJ1-4, the full variable domain is GAGVSQSPSNKVTEKGKDVELRCDPISGHTALYWYRQSLGQGLEFLIYFQGNSAPDKSGLPSDRFSAERTGGSVSTLTIQRTQQEDSAVYLCASSLAGTLEKLFFGSGTQLSVL.

This clonotype was found many times. The rearrangement joins TRBV20-1 to TRBJ2-3; D gene unclear. The germline gives CDR1 DFQATT, CDR2 SNEGSKA (reference sequence). The CDR3 spans 12 residues. CDR3 loop: CSELEVGDTQYF. In DNA form, the CDR3 reads TGCAGCGAGCTAGAAGTAGGGGATACGCAGTATTTT.

This clonotype was seen at least ten times. This chain's CDR3 is CASSPLLGATTFPLHF. CDR3 nucleotides: TGTGCCAGCAGCCCCCTTCTCGGGGCGACCACCTTTCCCCTCCACTTT. This chain uses TRBV3-1 with TRBJ1-6, with D perhaps matching TRBD1 (5 bases). V gave up 4 bases and J gave up 13 bases, with 23 bases separating them. The CDR3 consists of 16 residues. CDR1 is LGHDT, CDR2 YNNKEL, per germline (reference sequence).

The chain couples TRBV9 to TRBJ2-7; TRBD1 matches at 7 bases. The CDR3 consists of 15 residues. V shed 3 bases and J 2 bases; nucleotides not matched to a gene: 8. Germline CDR1 SGDLS, CDR2 YYNGEE. In DNA, the CDR3 is TGTGCCAGCAGCGCTTCTCCACAGGGGACCTACGAGCAGTACTTC. The encoded protein is CASSASPQGTYEQYF.

This clonotype was seen many times. The chain combines TRBV12-3 or TRBV12-4 with TRBJ1-2, with unresolved D. Trimming left V 8 bases short and J 0 bases short, with 16 bases between. The CDR3 runs 15 residues. CDR3 in DNA: TGTGCCAGCTCTAGTAGTGACAAAACTAACTATGGCTACACCTTC. Translation: CASSSSDKTNYGYTF.

There are a few counts of this clonotype. The chain combines TRBV2 with TRBJ2-5, with D maybe TRBD2 (6 bases). Per germline, CDR1 SNHLY and CDR2 FYNNEI. The CDR3 runs to 14 residues. The V and J ends lost 7 bases and 2 bases respectively, with 14 bases between them. The CDR3, as DNA: TGTGCCAGCACCGAGGGTAGCGGTCAAGAGACCCAGTACTTC. This codes for CASTEGSGQETQYF.

This clonotype was recorded at least ten times. The V gene is TRBV12-3 or TRBV12-4, the J gene TRBJ1-1; D perhaps matches TRBD1 (6 bases). CDR3 length equals 16 residues. Trimming removed 0 bases from V and 3 bases from J, with 14 bases in between. The CDR3 nucleotides read TGTGCCAGCAGTTTAGCGGGACACTCATCGGACACTGAAGCTTTCTTT. Translation: CASSLAGHSSDTEAFF.

This clonotype showed up just a few times. The V and J genes are TRBV11-2 and TRBJ2-7; D ambiguous. Germline loops: CDR1 SGHAT, CDR2 FQNNGV. Trimming took off 2 bases at V and 0 bases at J, with 8 bases between the two ends. CDR3 size: 14 residues. DNA of the CDR3: TGTGCCAGCAGCTTAATAGCTCCCTCCTACGAGCAGTACTTC. Its protein is CASSLIAPSYEQYF.

This clonotype appeared many times. The rearrangement links TRBV7-9 to TRBJ2-7; D possibly uses TRBD1 or TRBD2 (6 bases each). Deletions cut 0 bases from V and 3 bases from J, with 9 bases between. Germline assignment: CDR1 SEHNR and CDR2 FQNEAQ (reference sequence). The CDR3 runs to 14 residues. The CDR3 sequence: CASSLAGGYYEQYF. The CDR3 DNA reads TGTGCCAGCAGCTTAGCGGGGGGCTACTACGAGCAGTACTTC.

This clonotype has ten or more counts. The chain joins TRBV11-2 to TRBJ2-7, with TRBD1 matching 9 bases. The germline CDR1 and CDR2 sequences are SGHAT and FQNNGV. The J segment lost 2 bases and the V segment lost 5 bases, leaving 4 bases of the junction unmatched. The CDR3 contains 14 residues. The CDR3 coding sequence is TGTGCCAGCAGCGTGGACAGGGGTGCCTACGAGCAGTACTTC. It encodes CASSVDRGAYEQYF. The full variable domain, completed using reference TRBV11-2 and TRBJ2-7, is EAGVAQSPRYKIIEKRQSVAFWCNPISGHATLYWYQQILGQGPKLLIQFQNNGVVDDSQLPKDRFSAERLKGVDSTLKIQPAKLEDSAVYLCASSVDRGAYEQYFGPGTRLTVT.

In its sample, this clonotype was seen many times. V gene TRBV5-1 combines with J gene TRBJ2-5; 8 nucleotides agree with TRBD1. Germline lookup yields CDR1 SGHRS and CDR2 YFSETQ. Losses at the gene ends were 3 bases for V and 1 base for J; bases not matched to a gene: 5. The CDR3 loop spans 15 amino acids. CDR3 bases: TGCGCCAGCAGCTCCTGGACAGGGTCCCAAGAGACCCAGTACTTC. Translation: CASSSWTGSQETQYF. The variable domain in full, completed from reference TRBV5-1 and TRBJ2-5, reads KAGVTQTPRYLIKTRGQQVTLSCSPISGHRSVSWYQQTPGQGLQFLFEYFSETQRNKGNFPGRFSGRQFSNSRSEMNVSTLELGDSALYLCASSSWTGSQETQYFGPGTRLLVL.

This clonotype was recorded at least ten times. The V call is TRBV28, the J call TRBJ2-1; no reliable D call. V lost 5 bases and J 0 bases, leaving 14 bases between the germline ends. The germline V gene has CDR1 MDHEN and CDR2 SYDVKM. The CDR3 length is 16 residues. CDR3 sequence: CASSPLAESSYNEQFF. DNA of the CDR3: TGTGCCAGCAGTCCGTTAGCAGAGAGCTCCTACAATGAGCAGTTCTTC.

The table lists this clonotype with many counts. The V call is TRBV27, the J call TRBJ2-7; 10 bases align to TRBD1. Per germline, CDR1 MNHEY and CDR2 SMNVEV (reference sequence). The CDR3 is 13 amino acids. Germline trimming cut 6 bases from V and 5 bases from J; bases unmatched to any gene: 4. The CDR3 loop reads CASRRTGGNEQYF. The CDR3 coding sequence is TGTGCCAGCAGGAGGACAGGGGGGAACGAGCAGTACTTC.

The chain links TRBV15 to TRBJ1-1; TRBD1 matches at 11 bases. This CDR3 is built from 13 residues. V dropped 5 bases and J dropped 11; count of bases not matched to a gene: 7. Germline V gene sequence: CDR1 LNHNV, CDR2 YYDKDF (reference sequence). This CDR3 is CATSEGTGGRAFF. DNA of the CDR3: TGTGCCACCAGCGAAGGGACAGGGGGGAGGGCTTTCTTT.

With regard to this clonotype: Germline is not matched at one junction end, which may reflect a read error. The chain recombines TRBV20-1 with TRBJ2-5; 7 positions match TRBD1. The CDR3 loop spans 16 amino acids. Per germline, CDR1 DFQATT and CDR2 SNEGSKA (reference sequence). CDR3 sequence: CSVETTGRVFMETQHF. In DNA form, the CDR3 reads TGCAGTGTTGAGACGACAGGGCGGGTCTTCATGGAGACCCAGCACTTC.

This clonotype was seen repeatedly, ten times or more. The chain couples TRBV30 to TRBJ2-1; the D is unclear. Per germline, CDR1 GTSNPN and CDR2 SVGIG (reference sequence). The CDR3 runs to 12 residues. Trimming removed 5 bases at V and 3 bases at J, with 8 bases between. In nucleotides, the CDR3 is TGTGCCTGGGACCAGGACTACAATGAGCAGTTCTTC. The encoded protein is CAWDQDYNEQFF. The whole variable domain, remainder taken from reference TRBV30 and TRBJ2-1, is SQTIHQWPATLVQPVGSPLSLECTVEGTSNPNLYWYRQAAGRGLQLLFYSVGIGQISSEVPQNLSASRPQDRQFILSSKKLLLSDSGFYLCAWDQDYNEQFFGPGTRLTVL.

The chain is built from TRBV12-3 or TRBV12-4 and TRBJ2-3; TRBD1 is a possible D gene (6 bases). This CDR3 region has 15 residues. V shed 7 bases and J shed 0 bases, with 14 bases lying between them. CDR3 protein: CASTSGTPSTDTQYF. CDR3 DNA: TGTGCCAGCACCTCCGGGACACCTAGCACAGATACGCAGTATTTT.